Presented here are 14 T cell receptor beta chains from one specimen sequenced in a study of T cell responses to AZD1222 COVID-19 vaccine. Here immunoSEQ multiplex PCR was the method, and the copy in TCRdb shows in-frame clones only, minus some. This table has 110,000 to 150,000 clones, around nine tenths appearing once. Sequences were derived from peripheral blood, sampled on day 0 of AZD1222 vaccination. The receptors were sampled from an adult in good health.

In DNA, the CDR3 is TGTGCCAGCAGCGTAGAAGGGGCCGGGGCCAACGTCCTGACTTTC. It is translated as CASSVEGAGANVLTF. V gene TRBV9 combines with J gene TRBJ2-6; the D gene is possibly TRBD1 (5 bases). CDR3 length equals 15 residues. Trimming pared 0 bases from V and 4 bases from J, leaving 8 bases between. Germline lookup yields CDR1 SGDLS and CDR2 YYNGEE.

V usage is TRBV18 and J usage is TRBJ1-2; 8 bases match TRBD1. The trim removed 4 bases at V and 8 bases at J, leaving 12 bases unmatched. Looked up from germline, CDR1 is KGHSH and CDR2 is LQKENI. CDR3 length equals 15 residues. CDR3 DNA: TGTGCCAGCTCACTCCGGGGGCAGGGGGCTTACGGCTACACCTTC. This encodes CASSLRGQGAYGYTF.

Details on this clone: Different DNA sequences within this sample yield the same CDR3. The chain links TRBV7-2 to TRBJ1-5; D remains ambiguous. There are 14 residues in the CDR3. Germline V lookup: CDR1 SGHTA, CDR2 FQGNSA. The germline V and J ends were trimmed by 0 bases and 0 bases, with 3 bases remaining between them. Here the CDR3 DNA reads TGTGCCAGCAGCTTAGCAGGTAGCAATCAGCCCCAGCATTTT. Amino acids: CASSLAGSNQPQHF. Complete variable domain (other parts from reference TRBV7-2 and TRBJ1-5): GAGVSQSPSNKVTEKGKDVELRCDPISGHTALYWYRQSLGQGLEFLIYFQGNSAPDKSGLPSDRFSAERTGGSVSTLTIQRTQQEDSAVYLCASSLAGSNQPQHFGDGTRLSIL.

The V and J genes are TRBV6-2 or TRBV6-3 and TRBJ2-7; D assignment may be TRBD1 or TRBD2 (5 bases each). CDR3 length: 16 residues. The germline CDR1 and CDR2 sequences are MNHEY and SVGEGT. Trimming removed 0 bases at V and 1 base at J, with 13 bases between. CDR3 nucleotide sequence: TGTGCCAGCAGTTACTCGACAGCTACGGGGTCCTACGAGCAGTACTTC. Protein: CASSYSTATGSYEQYF.

This rearrangement joins TRBV9 to TRBJ2-7; 8 bases match TRBD2. V shed 3 bases, J shed 6 bases, and the junction held 2 bases outside the gene matches. The CDR3 consists of 12 residues. Germline values: CDR1 SGDLS, CDR2 YYNGEE. The CDR3 reads CASSGLATEQYF. CDR3 coding DNA: TGTGCCAGCAGCGGACTAGCGACCGAGCAGTACTTC.

The chain recombines TRBV14 with TRBJ2-1, with 9 bases lining up with TRBD1. The trim removed 2 bases at V and 3 bases at J, leaving 2 bases unmatched. This CDR3 has 15 amino acids. The V gene's germline CDR1 is SGHDN and CDR2 FVKESK. The CDR3 DNA follows: TGTGCCAGCAGCCAAAGACAGGGGGTCTACAATGAGCAGTTCTTC. Protein: CASSQRQGVYNEQFF.

The chain couples TRBV19 to TRBJ2-4; D is possibly TRBD1 (6 bases). Per the germline V gene, CDR1 is LNHDA and CDR2 is SQIVND (reference sequence). The CDR3 is made up of 15 amino acids. Trimming took 0 bases from V and 1 from J, leaving 7 bases between them. CDR3: CASSIEGAAKNIQYF. CDR3 nucleotide sequence: TGTGCCAGTAGTATAGAGGGGGCGGCCAAAAACATTCAGTACTTC.

This chain connects TRBV11-2 to TRBJ2-5; no clear D. The germline CDR1 and CDR2 sequences are SGHAT and FQNNGV. Between the trimmed V and J ends, which lost 0 bases and 5 bases, there was a span of 10 bases. The CDR3 length is 14 residues. This CDR3 reads CASSLDLPRETQYF. CDR3 DNA: TGTGCCAGCAGCTTAGACCTACCCAGGGAGACCCAGTACTTC.

This clone was observed a handful of times. V and J are TRBV6-6 and TRBJ1-5, with unresolved D. The CDR3 spans 16 residues. CDR1 and CDR2 (germline): MNHNY, SVGAGI (reference sequence). The V and J ends lost 0 bases and 4 bases respectively, with 13 bases between them. The CDR3: CASSYSPFPENQPQHF. CDR3 coding DNA: TGTGCCAGCAGTTACTCTCCCTTCCCAGAGAATCAGCCCCAGCATTTT.

The chain links TRBV5-4 to TRBJ2-3, with TRBD2 identical over 7 bases. The CDR3 covers 17 residues. V trimming: 3 bases; J trimming: 4 bases; junction bases outside the gene matches: 14. The germline V gene has CDR1 SGHNT and CDR2 YYREEE (reference sequence). CDR3 loop: CASSYPGREILADTQYF. CDR3 bases: TGTGCCAGCAGCTACCCCGGGCGGGAGATTCTTGCAGATACGCAGTATTTT.

The rearrangement joins TRBV14 to TRBJ2-1; 7 positions agree with TRBD2. This CDR3 is built from 14 residues. V trimming: 4 bases; J trimming: 10 bases; junction bases outside the gene matches: 10. In germline, CDR1 is SGHDN, CDR2 FVKESK. This CDR3 is CASSPPYSGAEQFF. The CDR3 nucleotides read TGTGCCAGCAGCCCACCATACAGCGGGGCGGAGCAGTTCTTC.

This chain links TRBV28 with TRBJ1-4; 7 bases map to TRBD1. The CDR3 is 15 amino acids. The V gene end was trimmed by 5 bases and the J gene end by 4 bases; junction bases not matched to a gene: 7. Germline CDR1 MDHEN, CDR2 SYDVKM. CDR3 residues: CASSPAGQSNEKLFF. In nucleotides, the CDR3 is TGTGCCAGCAGTCCGGCGGGACAGAGTAATGAAAAACTGTTTTTT.

On this clone: Other nucleotide sequences in the sample specify the same CDR3. The J gene is TRBJ1-4, the V gene TRBV12-3 or TRBV12-4, with D uncertain. This CDR3 has 12 residues. Trimming took off 3 bases at V and 8 bases at J, with 7 bases between the two ends. The chain's CDR3 is CASSFYGEKLFF. The CDR3 DNA is TGTGCCAGCAGTTTTTATGGAGAAAAACTGTTTTTT.

The chain is built from TRBV7-9 and TRBJ2-5, with 8 bases aligning to TRBD2. Germline loops: CDR1 SEHNR, CDR2 FQNEAQ (reference sequence). This CDR3 contains 15 residues. Trimming took 1 base from V and 5 from J; bases not matched to a gene: 6. As DNA, the CDR3 is TGTGCCAGCAGCTTAGGGCCGGGAGGGACCGAGACCCAGTACTTC. Its protein is CASSLGPGGTETQYF.